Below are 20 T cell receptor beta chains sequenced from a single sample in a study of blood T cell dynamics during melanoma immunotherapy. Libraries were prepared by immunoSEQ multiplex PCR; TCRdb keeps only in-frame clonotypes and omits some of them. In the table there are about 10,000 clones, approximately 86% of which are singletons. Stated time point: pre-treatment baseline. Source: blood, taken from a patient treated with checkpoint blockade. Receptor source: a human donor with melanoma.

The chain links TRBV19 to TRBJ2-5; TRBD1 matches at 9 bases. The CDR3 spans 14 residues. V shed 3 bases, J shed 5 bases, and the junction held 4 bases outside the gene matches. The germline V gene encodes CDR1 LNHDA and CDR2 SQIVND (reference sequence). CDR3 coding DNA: TGTGCCAGTAGTATTAGGGACAGGGTGGAGACCCAGTACTTC. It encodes CASSIRDRVETQYF.

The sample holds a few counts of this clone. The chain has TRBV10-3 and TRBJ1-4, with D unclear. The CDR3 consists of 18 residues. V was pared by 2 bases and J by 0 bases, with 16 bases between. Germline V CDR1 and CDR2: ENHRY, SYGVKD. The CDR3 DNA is TGTGCCATCAGTGAGGGACTGCTCGGGCATCCAACTAATGAAAAACTGTTTTTT. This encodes CAISEGLLGHPTNEKLFF.

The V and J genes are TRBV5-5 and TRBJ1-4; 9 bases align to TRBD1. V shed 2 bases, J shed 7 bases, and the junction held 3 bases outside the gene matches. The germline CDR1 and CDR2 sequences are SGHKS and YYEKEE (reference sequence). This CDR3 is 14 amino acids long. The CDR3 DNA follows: TGTGCCAGCAGCTTCCCGGGACAGGGTGAAAAACTGTTTTTT. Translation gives CASSFPGQGEKLFF.

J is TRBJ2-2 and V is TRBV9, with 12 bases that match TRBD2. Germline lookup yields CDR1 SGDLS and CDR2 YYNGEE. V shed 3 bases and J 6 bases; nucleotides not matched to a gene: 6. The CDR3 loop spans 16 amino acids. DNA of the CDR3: TGTGCCAGCAGCGCTAGCGGGGGGGCCTTATCCGGGGAGCTGTTTTTT. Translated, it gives CASSASGGALSGELFF.

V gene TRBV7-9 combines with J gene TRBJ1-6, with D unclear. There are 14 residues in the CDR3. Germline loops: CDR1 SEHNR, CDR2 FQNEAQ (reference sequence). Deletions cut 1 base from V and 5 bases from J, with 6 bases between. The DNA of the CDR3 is TGTGCCAGCAGCTTAGGCCCCCATAATTCACCCCTCCACTTT. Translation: CASSLGPHNSPLHF.

CDR3 nucleotide sequence: TGCGCCAGCAGCACAAACACAGGGTATGGAACTGAAGCTTTCTTT. As protein: CASSTNTGYGTEAFF. The chain carries TRBV5-1 and TRBJ1-1, with a possible D match to TRBD1 (6 bases). The V end was cut by 4 bases, the J end by 5 bases, with 18 bases between. This CDR3 is built from 15 residues. Germline-derived CDR1 and CDR2 are SGHRS and YFSETQ.

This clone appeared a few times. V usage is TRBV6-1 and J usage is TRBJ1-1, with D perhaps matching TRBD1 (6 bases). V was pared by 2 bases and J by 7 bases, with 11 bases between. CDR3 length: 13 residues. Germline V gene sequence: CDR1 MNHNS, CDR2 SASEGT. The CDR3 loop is CASSELGGGEAFF. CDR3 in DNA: TGTGCCAGCAGTGAACTAGGGGGTGGTGAAGCTTTCTTT.

The chain's CDR3 is CASSLDLAGIFADTQYF. The CDR3 nucleotides are TGTGCCAGCAGCTTGGATCTAGCGGGAATTTTCGCAGATACGCAGTATTTT. The V gene is TRBV5-5, the J gene TRBJ2-3, with 9 bases fitting TRBD2. The CDR3 totals 17 residues. Unmatched junction bases numbered 9, after V lost 0 bases and J lost 4 bases. The germline V gene has CDR1 SGHKS and CDR2 YYEKEE (reference sequence).

CDR3 DNA: TGTGCCAGCAGCCAAGCGCCCTTCCAAGAGACCCAGTACTTC. Its protein is CASSQAPFQETQYF. The chain recombines TRBV14 with TRBJ2-5; D not certain. The germline V gene encodes CDR1 SGHDN and CDR2 FVKESK. The V end lost 1 base, the J end lost 1 base, and 7 bases lay between the germline ends. CDR3 length: 14 amino acids.

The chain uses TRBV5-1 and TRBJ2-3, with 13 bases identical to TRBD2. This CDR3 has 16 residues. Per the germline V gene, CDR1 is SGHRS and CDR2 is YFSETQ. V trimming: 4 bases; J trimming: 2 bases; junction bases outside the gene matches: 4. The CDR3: CASSIGTSGNTDTQYF. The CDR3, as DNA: TGCGCCAGCAGCATTGGGACTAGCGGGAACACAGATACGCAGTATTTT.

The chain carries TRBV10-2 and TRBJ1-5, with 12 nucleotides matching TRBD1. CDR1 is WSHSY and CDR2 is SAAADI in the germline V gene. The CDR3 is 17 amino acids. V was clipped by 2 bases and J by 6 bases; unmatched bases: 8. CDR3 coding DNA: TGCGCCAGCAGTGAGGCAAGGGACAGGGGGCTTTTTCAGCCCCAGCATTTT. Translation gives CASSEARDRGLFQPQHF.

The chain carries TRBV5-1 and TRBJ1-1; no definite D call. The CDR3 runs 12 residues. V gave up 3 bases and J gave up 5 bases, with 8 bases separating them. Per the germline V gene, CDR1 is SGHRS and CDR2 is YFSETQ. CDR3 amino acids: CASSSYATEAFF. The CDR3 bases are TGCGCCAGCAGCTCATACGCGACTGAAGCTTTCTTT.

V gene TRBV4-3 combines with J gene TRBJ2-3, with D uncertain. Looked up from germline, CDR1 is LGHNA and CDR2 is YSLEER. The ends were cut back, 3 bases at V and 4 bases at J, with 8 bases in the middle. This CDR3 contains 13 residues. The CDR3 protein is CASSHRLADTQYF. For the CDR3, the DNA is TGCGCCAGCAGCCATAGACTTGCAGATACGCAGTATTTT.

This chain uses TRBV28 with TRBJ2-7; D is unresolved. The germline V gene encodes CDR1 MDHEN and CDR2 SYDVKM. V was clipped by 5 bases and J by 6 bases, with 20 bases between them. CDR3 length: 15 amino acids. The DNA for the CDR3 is TGTGCCAGCAGTCCGACGGGCAGCAGATTGGCCGAGCAGTACTTC. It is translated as CASSPTGSRLAEQYF.

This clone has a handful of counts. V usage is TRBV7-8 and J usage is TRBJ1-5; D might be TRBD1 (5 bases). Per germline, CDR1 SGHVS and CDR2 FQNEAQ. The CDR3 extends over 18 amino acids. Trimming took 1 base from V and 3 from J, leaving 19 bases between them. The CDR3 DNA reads TGTGCCAGCAGCTTAGATCGGTTCTCAGGGACCACCAATCAGCCCCAGCATTTT. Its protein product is CASSLDRFSGTTNQPQHF.

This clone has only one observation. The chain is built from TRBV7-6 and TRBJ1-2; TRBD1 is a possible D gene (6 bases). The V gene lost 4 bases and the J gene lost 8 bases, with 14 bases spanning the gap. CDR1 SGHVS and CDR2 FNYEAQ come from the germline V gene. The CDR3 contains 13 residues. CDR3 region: CASSSLGTPGYTF. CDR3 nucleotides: TGTGCCAGCAGCTCCCTAGGGACACCCGGCTACACCTTC.

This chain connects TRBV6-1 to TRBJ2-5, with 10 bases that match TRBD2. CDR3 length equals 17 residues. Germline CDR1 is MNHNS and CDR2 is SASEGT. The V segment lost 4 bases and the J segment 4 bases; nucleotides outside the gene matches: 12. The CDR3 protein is CASSVVATSGVVETQYF. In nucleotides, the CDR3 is TGTGCCAGCAGTGTAGTCGCAACTAGCGGGGTCGTAGAGACCCAGTACTTC.

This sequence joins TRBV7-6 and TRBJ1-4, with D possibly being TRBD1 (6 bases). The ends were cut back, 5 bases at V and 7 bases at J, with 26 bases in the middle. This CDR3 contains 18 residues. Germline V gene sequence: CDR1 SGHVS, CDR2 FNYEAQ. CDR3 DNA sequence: TGTGCCAGCAGCCACCGGATCGGTGTAAGGGGGGAAGGTGAAAAACTGTTTTTT. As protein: CASSHRIGVRGEGEKLFF.

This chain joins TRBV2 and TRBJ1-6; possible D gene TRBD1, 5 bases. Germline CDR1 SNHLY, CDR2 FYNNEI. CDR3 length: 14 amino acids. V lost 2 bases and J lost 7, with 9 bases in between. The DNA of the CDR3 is TGTGCCAGCAGTGAACTTCAGGGAAATTCACCCCTCCACTTT. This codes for CASSELQGNSPLHF.

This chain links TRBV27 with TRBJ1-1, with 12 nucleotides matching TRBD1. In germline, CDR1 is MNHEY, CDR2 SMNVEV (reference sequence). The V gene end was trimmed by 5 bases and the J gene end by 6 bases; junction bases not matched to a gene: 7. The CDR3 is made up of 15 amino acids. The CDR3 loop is CASSPGTGGSSEAFF. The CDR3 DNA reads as TGTGCCAGCAGTCCGGGGACAGGGGGCAGCTCTGAAGCTTTCTTT.